The rows below give T cell receptor beta chains drawn from one sample of a study of blood T cells in healthy people across ages. MiXCR was run by TCRdb on the 5' RACE reads, yielding one entry per CDR3 protein. The table lists hundreds of thousands of distinct CDR3 sequences, 53% of them singletons. Specimen: blood. The receptors here all came from a man aged 80 or over in good health. Each CDR3 is given with its conserved first and last residue. D genes are given only for firm matches. Clone size is shown for a subset of rows, as once, few, many or a class of expanded clone.

>TRBJ2-5|NA|NA|TRBV7-2
CASSLDASGHQYF
TGTGCCAGCAGCTTAGACGCCAGCGGGCACCAGTACTTC
>TRBJ2-1|TRBD2|NA|TRBV9
CASSVELRGGWNEQFF
TGTGCCAGCAGCGTCGAACTGCGGGGGGGCTGGAATGAGCAGTTCTTC
>TRBJ1-2|NA|once|TRBV20-1
CSASRGGRYGYTF
TGCAGTGCTTCCCGGGGCGGACGGTATGGCTACACCTTC
>TRBJ2-3|NA|NA|TRBV2
CASKVDTDTQYF
TGTGCCAGCAAGGTCGACACAGATACGCAGTATTTT
>TRBJ1-5|TRBD1|once|TRBV6-6
CASSLWDRGYNQPQHF
TGTGCCAGCAGTTTATGGGACAGGGGGTACAATCAGCCCCAGCATTTT
>TRBJ2-7|NA|NA|TRBV7-2
CASSRGRFSYEQYF
TGTGCCAGCAGCCGCGGAAGGTTCTCCTACGAGCAGTACTTC
>TRBJ2-1|TRBD2|NA|TRBV7-2
CASSLFGLAGARSSYNEQFF
TGTGCCAGCAGCTTGTTCGGGCTAGCGGGGGCACGAAGCTCCTACAATGAGCAGTTCTTC
>TRBJ2-7|NA|NA|TRBV6-5
CASSYSDGEQYF
TGTGCCAGCAGTTACTCTGATGGGGAGCAGTACTTC
>TRBJ2-5|TRBD2|few|TRBV11-2
CASSRSLLAAYQETQYF
TGTGCCAGCAGCCGCAGCCTACTAGCGGCGTACCAAGAGACCCAGTACTTC
>TRBJ2-2|TRBD2|NA|TRBV5-1
CASSLLAGGPGELFF
TGCGCCAGCAGCCTGCTAGCGGGAGGTCCCGGGGAGCTGTTTTTT
>TRBJ2-1|NA|NA|TRBV6-5
CASAAPRRGIYNEQFF
TGTGCCAGCGCCGCCCCGCGGCGGGGCATCTACAATGAGCAGTTCTTC
>TRBJ1-5|NA|NA|TRBV7-8
CASSLFPLGAESDQPQHF
TGTGCCAGCAGCTTATTCCCGCTCGGGGCCGAATCGGATCAGCCCCAGCATTTT
>TRBJ2-5|NA|NA|TRBV15
CATSPVGGTQYF
TGTGCCACCAGCCCTGTAGGAGGGACCCAGTACTTC
>TRBJ2-7|NA|NA|TRBV20-1
CSAELPTYEQYF
TGCAGTGCTGAGCTACCGACCTACGAGCAGTACTTC
>TRBJ2-3|TRBD2|NA|TRBV12-3/TRBV12-4
CASSMSGRGRYAYF
TGTGCCAGCAGTATGAGCGGGAGGGGGAGATACGCGTATTTT
>TRBJ1-2|NA|NA|TRBV28
CASSLPGLRGYTF
TGTGCCAGCAGCCTACCGGGCCTTAGGGGCTACACCTTC
>TRBJ2-5|NA|NA|TRBV25-1
CASSEVETQYF
TGTGCCAGCAGTGAGGTAGAGACCCAGTACTTC
>TRBJ2-5|TRBD1|NA|TRBV3-1
CASSPPDRVETQYF
TGTGCCAGCAGCCCACCGGACAGGGTGGAGACCCAGTACTTC
>TRBJ2-7|NA|once|TRBV5-1
CAGSFQPFSYEQYF
TGCGCCGGCAGCTTCCAGCCCTTCTCCTACGAGCAGTACTTC
>TRBJ2-5|TRBD2|NA|TRBV20-1
CSAPPTGLAEETQYF
TGCAGTGCCCCCCCCACCGGACTAGCGGAAGAGACCCAGTACTTC
>TRBJ1-2|NA|NA|TRBV10-3
CAISESKGQGGSYTF
TGTGCCATCAGTGAGTCGAAGGGGCAGGGAGGTAGCTACACCTTC
>TRBJ1-2|NA|few|TRBV4-2
CASRGGVYGYTF
TGTGCCAGCAGGGGGGGTGTCTATGGCTACACCTTC
>TRBJ1-4|NA|NA|TRBV7-9
CASSLALDHPDEKLFF
TGTGCCAGCAGCTTAGCATTGGACCATCCCGATGAAAAACTGTTTTTT
>TRBJ1-1|NA|NA|TRBV5-1
CASSLDQGFTEAFF
TGCGCCAGCAGCTTGGATCAGGGGTTCACTGAAGCTTTCTTT
>TRBJ1-6|NA|few|TRBV20-1
CSAHGSGDSSPLHF
TGCAGTGCTCACGGGTCGGGGGATAGTTCACCCCTCCACTTT
>TRBJ2-7|TRBD1|few|TRBV5-1
CASSLERDRVYEQYF
TGCGCCAGCAGCTTAGAACGGGACAGGGTCTACGAGCAGTACTTC
>TRBJ2-1|TRBD2|NA|TRBV5-1
CASSPSGRAVDEQFF
TGCGCCAGCAGCCCTAGCGGGAGGGCCGTGGATGAGCAGTTCTTC
>TRBJ2-1|TRBD1|NA|TRBV15
CATSRQGNEQFF
TGTGCCACCAGTCGACAGGGAAATGAGCAGTTCTTC
>TRBJ2-5|NA|NA|TRBV9
CASSVGSHQETQYF
TGTGCCAGCAGCGTCGGTAGCCACCAAGAGACCCAGTACTTC
>TRBJ2-1|TRBD1|many|TRBV28
CASKGTGRDEQFF
TGTGCCAGCAAGGGGACAGGGAGGGATGAGCAGTTCTTC
>TRBJ2-7|NA|NA|TRBV20-1
CSARRWAVGSYEQYF
TGCAGTGCTAGGAGATGGGCGGTAGGCTCCTACGAGCAGTACTTC
>TRBJ2-7|TRBD2|NA|TRBV5-1
CASSYGGAGAYEQYF
TGCGCCAGCAGCTACGGCGGAGCGGGAGCCTACGAGCAGTACTTC
>TRBJ2-1|TRBD2|NA|TRBV4-2
CAGSQVSGSNYNEQFF
TGTGCCGGCAGCCAAGTTAGCGGGAGTAACTACAATGAGCAGTTCTTC
>TRBJ2-7|NA|NA|TRBV6-5
CASSSGTLGTYEQYF
TGTGCCAGCAGCTCCGGGACCTTGGGGACCTACGAGCAGTACTTC
>TRBJ1-1|TRBD1|few|TRBV27
CASSARQGGNTEAFF
TGTGCCAGCAGTGCCCGACAGGGGGGGAACACTGAAGCTTTCTTT
>TRBJ2-7|NA|NA|TRBV15
CATSRAGERYEQYF
TGTGCCACCAGCAGAGCGGGGGAACGGTACGAGCAGTACTTC
>TRBJ2-3|NA|few|TRBV7-2
CASSLGTDHRYAYF
TGTGCCAGCAGCTTAGGGACAGATCACAGATACGCGTATTTT
>TRBJ2-5|TRBD2|NA|TRBV24-1
CATRGGRVPETQYF
TGTGCCACCAGGGGGGGGAGGGTTCCAGAGACCCAGTACTTC
>TRBJ2-1|NA|NA|TRBV11-3
CASSPIRGGEQFF
TGTGCCAGCTCCCCTATCCGTGGCGGTGAGCAGTTCTTC
>TRBJ1-2|TRBD1|few|TRBV20-1
CSAGGQGNNYGYTF
TGCAGTGCTGGGGGACAGGGGAATAACTATGGCTACACCTTC
>TRBJ2-2|NA|once|TRBV5-1
CASSLAPVNTGELFF
TGCGCCAGCAGCTTGGCCCCGGTGAACACCGGGGAGCTGTTTTTT
>TRBJ1-6|TRBD1|few|TRBV25-1
CASSPEGQYNSPLHF
TGTGCCAGTTCCCCGGAGGGACAGTATAATTCACCCCTCCACTTT
>TRBJ2-5|TRBD1|NA|TRBV29-1
CSVEALTGEVETQYF
TGCAGCGTTGAGGCGCTGACAGGGGAAGTGGAGACCCAGTACTTC
>TRBJ2-7|TRBD2|NA|TRBV5-6
CASSPTWGGSSYEQYF
TGTGCCAGCAGCCCTACCTGGGGGGGGAGCTCCTACGAGCAGTACTTC
>TRBJ1-5|NA|many|TRBV20-1
CSARQVGVGQPQHF
TGCAGTGCCAGGCAGGTTGGGGTCGGTCAGCCCCAGCATTTT
>TRBJ1-2|TRBD1|NA|TRBV12-3/TRBV12-4
CASSFGTGHGYTF
TGTGCCAGCAGTTTTGGGACAGGACATGGCTACACCTTC
>TRBJ2-5|TRBD2|NA|TRBV9
CASSVAPGGAQETQYF
TGTGCCAGCAGCGTAGCCCCCGGGGGGGCCCAAGAGACCCAGTACTTC
>TRBJ2-7|TRBD2|few|TRBV20-1
CSARTSGSTDEQYF
TGCAGTGCTAGAACAAGCGGGAGTACGGACGAGCAGTACTTC
>TRBJ2-3|TRBD1|NA|TRBV24-1
CATSDLGRDRNTDTQYF
TGTGCCACCAGTGATTTGGGACGGGACAGGAATACAGATACGCAGTATTTT
>TRBJ2-2|NA|few|TRBV18
CASSPGRNTGELFF
TGTGCCAGCTCACCTGGGCGGAACACCGGGGAGCTGTTTTTT
>TRBJ1-2|NA|few|TRBV29-1
CSVETSWGYTF
TGCAGCGTTGAAACCTCTTGGGGCTACACCTTC
>TRBJ2-3|TRBD2|NA|TRBV5-1
CASSIVLAGGPSRYAYF
TGCGCCAGCAGCATCGTACTAGCGGGAGGGCCTAGCAGATACGCGTATTTT
>TRBJ2-1|NA|NA|TRBV24-1
CATSGQTGTEYNEQFF
TGTGCCACCAGTGGACAAACCGGGACTGAGTACAATGAGCAGTTCTTC
>TRBJ2-7|TRBD1|NA|TRBV9
CASSVAGTGAYEQYF
TGTGCCAGCAGCGTAGCAGGGACAGGAGCCTACGAGCAGTACTTC
>TRBJ1-5|TRBD1|NA|TRBV5-5
CASSPDRGGIQPQHF
TGTGCCAGCAGCCCGGACAGGGGTGGGATTCAGCCCCAGCATTTT